This entry lists 28 T cell receptor beta chains sequenced from one sample in a study of T-cell memory formation after mild COVID-19 (TCRdb year 2021). The library was prepared using 5' RACE. Sequencing used an Illumina NovaSeq 6000. TCRdb's own reprocessing of the public reads used fastp at Q25 and MiXCR and kept productive beta chains. CDR3 protein sequences are deduplicated, and each keeps its most common genes and DNA. This sample holds 250,000 to 350,000 distinct CDR3 sequences; under 20% were observed only once. In total, the top ten clones hold 20% to 25% of the sample. Sequences were obtained from PBMCs or a T cell subset sorted from them (not recorded which). These receptors all come from a man younger than 30 who had mild COVID-19 (a few samples of this study predate the infection). The sample titles of this study are shuffled in the database, so cell type and time point are left out; the donor was told from shared clones.

This clonotype has just a few counts. The chain employs TRBV12-3 or TRBV12-4 and TRBJ2-7; 7 bases map to TRBD2. The CDR3 totals 13 residues. V shed 7 bases, J shed 3 bases, and the junction held 6 bases outside the gene matches. CDR3 loop: CASTLGGDYEQYF. CDR3 bases: TGTGCCAGCACCCTGGGGGGGGACTACGAGCAGTACTTC.

In the case of this clonotype: A read error may be the cause here, since a much bigger clone is one base away. This sequence joins TRBV3-1 and TRBJ2-1; 8 positions agree with TRBD1. CDR1 is LGHDT, CDR2 YNNKEL, per germline (reference sequence). The CDR3 sequence is 14 residues long. J was trimmed by 13 bases and V by 1 base; bases with no gene match: 9. The CDR3 here is CASSQGGPGGDQFF. CDR3 bases: TGTGCCAGCAGCCAAGGAGGCCCAGGGGGCGATCAGTTCTTC.

This clonotype was detected only a few times. The chain couples TRBV27 to TRBJ2-1; 10 nucleotides align to TRBD2. Per the germline V gene, CDR1 is MNHEY and CDR2 is SMNVEV (reference sequence). V was pared by 6 bases and J by 4 bases, with 9 bases of the junction left unmatched. The CDR3 length is 16 residues. In DNA, the CDR3 is TGTGCCAGCAGGGAGACTAGCGGGTTTACATACAATGAGCAGTTCTTC. It is translated as CASRETSGFTYNEQFF.

The genes are TRBV7-8 and TRBJ1-1; D might be TRBD1 (6 bases). The V end lost 0 bases, the J end lost 7 bases, and 15 bases lay between the germline ends. Germline V lookup: CDR1 SGHVS, CDR2 FQNEAQ. This CDR3 has 15 residues. DNA for the CDR3: TGTGCCAGCAGCTTAGCGAAATTGGGGGCCCGTGAAGCTTTCTTT. Translation: CASSLAKLGAREAFF.

In this sample, this clonotype turned up a few times. This chain connects TRBV5-1 to TRBJ2-5; D is undetermined. The CDR3 loop spans 14 amino acids. CDR1 and CDR2 from the germline V gene are SGHRS and YFSETQ. V was clipped by 0 bases and J by 7 bases, with 13 bases between them. CDR3 sequence: CASSLGLGPGTQYF. DNA of the CDR3: TGCGCCAGCAGCTTGGGGCTCGGGCCGGGGACCCAGTACTTC.

This clonotype was recorded a few times. This chain connects TRBV5-1 to TRBJ2-5; 10 positions agree with TRBD2. The CDR3 is 15 residues long. With 4 bases clipped from V and 5 bases from J, the junction kept 8 bases outside the gene matches. CDR1 and CDR2 (germline): SGHRS, YFSETQ. The CDR3 loop is CASSPEAGGQETQYF. CDR3 nucleotide sequence: TGCGCCAGCAGCCCGGAAGCGGGGGGGCAGGAGACCCAGTACTTC. Together with reference TRBV5-1 and TRBJ2-5, the CDR3 gives the full variable domain: KAGVTQTPRYLIKTRGQQVTLSCSPISGHRSVSWYQQTPGQGLQFLFEYFSETQRNKGNFPGRFSGRQFSNSRSEMNVSTLELGDSALYLCASSPEAGGQETQYFGPGTRLLVL.

The chain recombines TRBV5-6 with TRBJ1-5, with 7 nucleotides matching TRBD1. V dropped 3 bases and J dropped 5; count of bases not matched to a gene: 5. This CDR3 spans 14 amino acids. The germline V gene encodes CDR1 SGHDT and CDR2 YYEEEE. CDR3 region: CASSSRTGYQPQHF. The DNA of the CDR3 is TGTGCCAGCAGCTCTCGGACAGGATATCAGCCCCAGCATTTT.

This chain links TRBV20-1 with TRBJ1-4; 7 nucleotides align to TRBD1. The CDR3 contains 15 residues. V was clipped by 6 bases and J by 5 bases; unmatched bases: 12. The germline CDR1 and CDR2 sequences are DFQATT and SNEGSKA (reference sequence). The CDR3, as DNA: TGCAGTGCCCAGGGACAGCGAAACCGCAATGAAAAACTGTTTTTT. It translates to CSAQGQRNRNEKLFF.

The genes are TRBV4-3 and TRBJ2-2; TRBD2 agrees at 7 bases. CDR1 and CDR2 (germline): LGHNA, YSLEER. This CDR3 has 16 amino acids. Trimming removed 2 bases from V and 3 bases from J; junction bases left unmatched: 6. CDR3 region: CASSQNPGGYTGELFF. The CDR3 region has the DNA TGCGCCAGCAGCCAAAATCCGGGGGGATACACCGGGGAGCTGTTTTTT.

The chain combines TRBV7-2 with TRBJ1-2; the D is unclear. The CDR3 totals 12 residues. The V and J ends lost 5 bases and 8 bases respectively, with 12 bases between them. Germline V gene data show CDR1 as SGHTA and CDR2 as FQGNSA. The CDR3 loop reads CASSQGYEGYTF. The CDR3 nucleotides are TGTGCCAGCAGCCAAGGGTACGAAGGCTACACCTTC.

This clonotype has a handful of counts. This chain uses TRBV7-9 with TRBJ1-1; 8 positions agree with TRBD1. Unmatched junction bases numbered 3, after V lost 3 bases and J lost 0 bases. The CDR3 runs 15 residues. Germline V CDR1 and CDR2: SEHNR, FQNEAQ (reference sequence). The CDR3 loop reads CASSLDRVLNTEAFF. The CDR3 DNA is TGTGCCAGCAGCTTGGACAGGGTATTGAACACTGAAGCTTTCTTT.

The chain uses TRBV6-2 or TRBV6-3 and TRBJ2-7, with D perhaps TRBD1 or TRBD2 (5 bases each). Germline V gene lookup returns CDR1 MNHEY and CDR2 SVGEGT. This CDR3 has 14 residues. Trimming pared 4 bases from V and 2 bases from J, leaving 12 bases between. CDR3 loop: CASSFRDGPYEQYV. CDR3 coding DNA: TGTGCCAGCAGTTTCCGGGACGGACCCTACGAGCAGTACGTC.

This clonotype appeared a few times. The V call is TRBV3-1, the J call TRBJ2-7; the D gene could be TRBD1 or TRBD2 (5 bases each). Germline CDR1 reads LGHDT; CDR2 reads YNNKEL (reference sequence). Trimming removed 0 bases at V and 8 bases at J, with 29 bases between. This CDR3 is built from 19 residues. CDR3 DNA sequence: TGTGCCAGCAGCCAAGAGGGCCTTATGTTGGGGGTGTACCGTGGAAAGCAGTACTTC. Translated: CASSQEGLMLGVYRGKQYF.

The table lists this clonotype with a few counts. The chain has TRBV19 and TRBJ2-7; TRBD2 matches at 8 bases. The CDR3 covers 13 residues. V dropped 9 bases and J dropped 3; count of bases not matched to a gene: 7. Germline values: CDR1 LNHDA, CDR2 SQIVND (reference sequence). The CDR3 reads CASGREGHYEQYF. The CDR3, as DNA: TGTGCCAGCGGGAGGGAGGGGCACTACGAGCAGTACTTC.

This clonotype was seen only a few times. This chain connects TRBV7-2 to TRBJ2-3, with a possible D match to TRBD2 (6 bases). CDR1 is SGHTA and CDR2 is FQGNSA in the germline V gene. This CDR3 contains 15 residues. Trimming removed 5 bases at V and 3 bases at J, with 15 bases between. The DNA of the CDR3 is TGTGCCAGCAGCCCCAGGAGGGTAGCTACAGATACGCAGTATTTT. Its protein is CASSPRRVATDTQYF.

There are a few counts of this clonotype. This sequence joins TRBV6-6 and TRBJ2-4; D remains unclear. Between the trimmed V and J ends, which lost 9 bases and 7 bases, there was a span of 16 bases. The CDR3 runs to 13 residues. Germline-derived CDR1 and CDR2 are MNHNY and SVGAGI (reference sequence). Here the CDR3 reads CASTSDNRNIQYF. For the CDR3, the DNA is TGTGCCAGTACTTCCGACAATAGGAACATTCAGTACTTC.

This chain uses TRBV20-1 with TRBJ1-5; 7 positions agree with TRBD1. This CDR3 is 15 amino acids long. V shed 2 bases and J 2 bases; nucleotides not matched to a gene: 6. Per germline, CDR1 DFQATT and CDR2 SNEGSKA (reference sequence). CDR3 coding DNA: TGCAGTGCTAGATCTCGACAGGGTGGCAATCAGCCCCAGCATTTT. Its protein product is CSARSRQGGNQPQHF.

The chain uses TRBV20-1 and TRBJ2-4; D is uncertain. Germline lookup yields CDR1 DFQATT and CDR2 SNEGSKA (reference sequence). This CDR3 has 13 residues. V was shortened by 3 bases and J by 0 bases, with 6 bases between the two germline ends. CDR3 sequence: CSASPLAKNIQYF. In nucleotides, the CDR3 is TGCAGTGCTAGTCCACTAGCCAAAAACATTCAGTACTTC.

This clonotype was detected only a few times. The chain is built from TRBV10-3 and TRBJ2-7; D might be TRBD1 (6 bases). CDR1 is ENHRY, CDR2 SYGVKD, per germline. V was pared by 3 bases and J by 3 bases, with 15 bases between. The CDR3 is 15 amino acids. The CDR3 DNA reads TGTGCCATCAGTGAATGGGGCAGGGGAGTCTACGAGCAGTACTTC. Translation gives CAISEWGRGVYEQYF.

In its sample, this clonotype was seen a few times. This chain connects TRBV7-9 to TRBJ2-1; D gene uncertain. Between the trimmed V and J ends, which lost 3 bases and 8 bases, there was a span of 11 bases. Germline V gene lookup returns CDR1 SEHNR and CDR2 FQNEAQ (reference sequence). CDR3 length: 13 amino acids. The CDR3 nucleotides read TGTGCCAGCAGCTTCCGTGGGGTAGATGAGCAGTTCTTC. Translated: CASSFRGVDEQFF.

In its sample, this clonotype was seen a few times. Mismatch with germline at one junction end may stem from a read error. The chain joins TRBV7-7 to TRBJ2-3; TRBD1 might be the D (6 bases). This CDR3 contains 14 residues. Per germline, CDR1 SSHAT and CDR2 FNYEAQ (reference sequence). The CDR3 here is CASSASGAADTQYF. CDR3 bases: TGTGCTAGCAGCGCTTCAGGGGCGGCAGATACGCAGTATTTT.

This clonotype showed up many times. This chain uses TRBV20-1 with TRBJ2-3; D uncertain. Deletions cut 0 bases from V and 4 bases from J, with 2 bases between. CDR1 and CDR2 from the germline V gene are DFQATT and SNEGSKA (reference sequence). The CDR3 loop spans 11 amino acids. The CDR3 sequence: CSAREADTQYF. CDR3 in DNA: TGCAGTGCTAGAGAGGCAGATACGCAGTATTTT.

The sample holds one count of this clonotype. The V gene is TRBV7-9, the J gene TRBJ2-7; TRBD1 matches 7 bases. Germline V gene lookup returns CDR1 SEHNR and CDR2 FQNEAQ (reference sequence). The CDR3 is 15 amino acids. Trimming cost V 5 bases and J 4 bases; bases outside gene matches: 11. The CDR3 reads CASSLVGDRAYEQYF. The CDR3 DNA is TGTGCCAGCAGCCTAGTGGGGGACAGAGCATACGAGCAGTACTTC.

This clonotype was recorded a few times. This rearrangement joins TRBV29-1 to TRBJ2-5, with D unclear. This CDR3 comprises 13 residues. Germline V gene lookup returns CDR1 SQVTM and CDR2 ANQGSEA. V was cut by 3 bases and J by 4 bases, with 12 bases left in between. CDR3 residues: CSVDVGYGETQYF. The CDR3 region has the DNA TGCAGCGTTGACGTAGGTTATGGAGAGACCCAGTACTTC. The full variable domain, its missing parts supplied by reference TRBV29-1 and TRBJ2-5, is SAVISQKPSRDICQRGTSLTIQCQVDSQVTMMFWYRQQPGQSLTLIATANQGSEATYESGFVIDKFPISRPNLTFSTLTVSNMSPEDSSIYLCSVDVGYGETQYFGPGTRLLVL.

This clonotype appeared a few times. This chain links TRBV12-3 or TRBV12-4 with TRBJ2-3; no definite D call. This CDR3 region has 15 residues. With 5 bases removed from V and 0 bases from J, the gap between germline ends came to 12 bases. CDR3 DNA: TGTGCCAGCAGTCGGCAGGCCCCCAGCACAGATACGCAGTATTTT. Translated: CASSRQAPSTDTQYF.

This clonotype appeared many times. This chain links TRBV2 with TRBJ1-1; D is undetermined. CDR1 is SNHLY, CDR2 FYNNEI, per germline. The CDR3 sequence is 13 residues long. V lost 6 bases and J lost 1, with 9 bases in between. The CDR3 sequence is CASSATANTEAFF. The CDR3 region has the DNA TGTGCCAGCAGCGCCACAGCGAACACTGAAGCTTTCTTT.

This clonotype has only a few counts. The CDR3 region has the DNA TGCAGCGTTGATCTGGGGAGCTCCTACGAGCAGTACTTC. Translated, it gives CSVDLGSSYEQYF. This chain links TRBV29-1 with TRBJ2-7, with TRBD2 as a possible D gene (5 bases). This CDR3 is 13 amino acids long. Trimming cost V 3 bases and J 0 bases, with 9 bases left between them. Germline CDR1 and CDR2: SQVTM and ANQGSEA.

This sequence joins TRBV12-3 or TRBV12-4 and TRBJ2-1, with TRBD2 matching over 10 bases. CDR3 length equals 15 residues. V shed 4 bases, J shed 10 bases, and the junction held 10 bases outside the gene matches. CDR3 coding DNA: TGTGCCAGCAGTTCTTCCTTAGCGGGGGGTGAGGAGCAGTTCTTC. Translation: CASSSSLAGGEEQFF.